This TCR beta chain originates from a study of blood T cell repertoires in COVID-19. Study summary: PBMCs, B-cell-depleted T cells, or T cells were the source of the cDNA or gDNA that made up the material.

Patients at the Seattle site were enrolled during active infection and followed longitudinally. The table came from immunoSEQ multiplex PCR; TCRdb's copy has only in-frame clones and leaves some out. The repertoire holds approximately 110,000 clones, approximately 89% seen once, with around 5.5% in the top ten. The CDR3 spans 13 residues. The V and J ends lost 8 bases and 1 base respectively, with 11 bases between them. The germline CDR1 and CDR2 sequences are LNHDA and SQIVND (reference sequence). What was sequenced was peripheral blood. This TCR derives from a woman aged 55 to 70 with COVID-19, enrolled during active disease. This chain links TRBV19 with TRBJ1-2; a weak D match, TRBD1 (5 bases). The CDR3 sequence is CASSRQLNYGYTF. The CDR3 coding sequence is TGTGCCAGTTCCCGACAGCTTAACTATGGCTACACCTTC.